The 24 T cell receptor beta chains given below trace back to one sample, sequenced in a study of blood T cell repertoires in COVID-19. Measured with immunoSEQ multiplex PCR; TCRdb has only the in-frame clones, and not every one. Among roughly 200,000 clones listed, 70% to 90% were seen once. Material for sequencing was peripheral blood. These receptors were collected from a young woman who had recovered from COVID-19.

The rearrangement uses TRBV6-2 or TRBV6-3 and TRBJ2-2, with a possible D match to TRBD2 (5 bases). The CDR3 is made up of 16 amino acids. V lost 2 bases, J lost 0 bases, and 10 bases lay in between. The germline V gene encodes CDR1 MNHEY and CDR2 SVGEGT. In DNA, the CDR3 is TGTGCCAGCAGTTACCTGGAGGTCCCGAACACCGGGGAGCTGTTTTTT. Amino acids: CASSYLEVPNTGELFF.

V gene TRBV2 combines with J gene TRBJ2-6; D possibly corresponds to TRBD1 (6 bases). CDR1 SNHLY and CDR2 FYNNEI come from the germline V gene. With 9 bases removed from V and 1 base from J, the gap between germline ends came to 16 bases. The CDR3 consists of 16 residues. Here the CDR3 DNA reads TGTGCCAGACGGGACACCCTGAGGTCTGGGGCCAACGTCCTGACTTTC. It codes for CARRDTLRSGANVLTF.

The gene calls are TRBV11-2 and TRBJ2-7; 7 bases map to TRBD2. The CDR3 is 15 amino acids. V was clipped by 5 bases and J by 2 bases; unmatched bases: 9. CDR1 SGHAT and CDR2 FQNNGV come from the germline V gene. The CDR3 loop reads CASSPPAGAAYEQYF. The DNA for the CDR3 is TGTGCCAGCAGCCCCCCGGCGGGAGCAGCCTACGAGCAGTACTTC. The complete variable domain, with remaining parts taken from reference TRBV11-2 and TRBJ2-7, reads EAGVAQSPRYKIIEKRQSVAFWCNPISGHATLYWYQQILGQGPKLLIQFQNNGVVDDSQLPKDRFSAERLKGVDSTLKIQPAKLEDSAVYLCASSPPAGAAYEQYFGPGTRLTVT.

The chain carries TRBV25-1 and TRBJ1-5; D is uncertain. The germline CDR1 and CDR2 sequences are MGHDK and SYGVNS. The CDR3 runs to 15 residues. V lost 2 bases, J lost 2 bases, and 10 bases lay in between. The CDR3 nucleotides read TGTGCCAGCAGTGAAATCGGAGAGGGCAATCAGCCCCAGCATTTT. Translation: CASSEIGEGNQPQHF.

The chain joins TRBV28 to TRBJ1-1; D gene unclear. V was shortened by 3 bases and J by 6 bases, with 14 bases between the two germline ends. This CDR3 has 14 residues. Germline-derived CDR1 and CDR2 are MDHEN and SYDVKM. The CDR3 protein is CASSLAQVVPEAFF. The CDR3 DNA is TGTGCCAGCAGTTTGGCCCAGGTTGTCCCTGAAGCTTTCTTT.

DNA of the CDR3: TGTGCCAGCAGCACGAGCGGGAGCCGCTCCTACGAGCAGTACTTC. It is translated as CASSTSGSRSYEQYF. V and J are TRBV2 and TRBJ2-7; 8 bases agree with TRBD2. Per germline, CDR1 SNHLY and CDR2 FYNNEI. The CDR3 has 15 residues. The V and J ends lost 6 bases and 0 bases, in that order; junction bases with no gene match: 7.

The rearrangement links TRBV28 to TRBJ2-1; maybe TRBD2 (5 bases). Looked up from germline, CDR1 is MDHEN and CDR2 is SYDVKM. This CDR3 spans 14 amino acids. With 1 base removed from V and 10 bases from J, the gap between germline ends came to 14 bases. CDR3 nucleotides: TGTGCCAGCAGTTTATCGAGGGATCCCACGGAGCAGTTCTTC. It yields the protein CASSLSRDPTEQFF.

This clone has only one observation. The gene calls are TRBV5-1 and TRBJ2-7; 9 bases agree with TRBD2. From germline, CDR1 is SGHRS and CDR2 YFSETQ. V lost 1 base to trimming and J lost 7 bases; unmatched junction nucleotides: 12. This CDR3 contains 16 residues. The CDR3 reads CASSLSTSGTSGEQYF. The DNA for the CDR3 is TGCGCCAGCAGCTTGTCGACTAGCGGAACGTCAGGGGAGCAGTACTTC.

In this sample, this clone turned up once. V gene TRBV6-5 combines with J gene TRBJ2-3; 7 bases are shared with TRBD1. Germline V lookup: CDR1 MNHEY, CDR2 SVGAGI. Unmatched junction bases numbered 8, after V lost 8 bases and J lost 0 bases. The length of the CDR3 is 15 residues. CDR3 nucleotide sequence: TGTGCCAGCGGGACAGTACACAGAAGCACAGATACGCAGTATTTT. Amino acids: CASGTVHRSTDTQYF.

This clone was counted a few times. The gene calls are TRBV2 and TRBJ2-7, with 7 bases fitting TRBD2. The CDR3 has 16 amino acids. Per germline, CDR1 SNHLY and CDR2 FYNNEI. The junction had 12 bases not matched to a gene; V was cut back by 7 bases and J by 0 bases. CDR3 in amino acids: CASNPWGGRNSYEQYF. The CDR3 nucleotides read TGTGCCAGCAACCCTTGGGGCGGGAGAAACTCCTACGAGCAGTACTTC. Variable domain in full (rest from reference TRBV2 and TRBJ2-7): EPEVTQTPSHQVTQMGQEVILRCVPISNHLYFYWYRQILGQKVEFLVSFYNNEISEKSEIFDDQFSVERPDGSNFTLKIRSTKLEDSAMYFCASNPWGGRNSYEQYFGPGTRLTVT.

The chain joins TRBV7-9 to TRBJ1-5; D is uncertain. V gave up 5 bases and J gave up 5 bases, with 7 bases separating them. Per the germline V gene, CDR1 is SEHNR and CDR2 is FQNEAQ (reference sequence). This CDR3 spans 12 amino acids. The CDR3 loop reads CASSPIDQPQHF. The DNA of the CDR3 is TGTGCCAGCAGCCCCATTGATCAGCCCCAGCATTTT.

The DNA for the CDR3 is TGTGCCAGCACGCTAGCGGGAGGCATACGGGAGACCCAGTACTTC. Translated, it gives CASTLAGGIRETQYF. The J gene is TRBJ2-5, the V gene TRBV9; 11 bases fit TRBD2. J was trimmed by 5 bases and V by 6 bases; bases with no gene match: 9. Germline CDR1 and CDR2: SGDLS and YYNGEE. The length of the CDR3 is 15 residues.

The chain is built from TRBV6-2 or TRBV6-3 and TRBJ1-2; D may be TRBD1 (6 bases). The CDR3 is 13 residues long. Trimming stripped 2 bases from V and 7 bases from J, with 11 bases between. CDR1 MNHEY and CDR2 SVGEGT come from the germline V gene. CDR3: CASSYPQGAGYTF. The DNA of the CDR3 is TGTGCCAGCAGTTACCCACAGGGTGCTGGCTACACCTTC.

This chain links TRBV7-9 with TRBJ2-2; 9 bases match TRBD1. The V gene's germline CDR1 is SEHNR and CDR2 FQNEAQ (reference sequence). J gave up 3 bases and V 1 base, and 6 bases lay outside the gene matches. This CDR3 has 17 residues. The CDR3 DNA is TGTGCCAGCAGCTTAGATGACAGGGGGACATACACCGGGGAGCTGTTTTTT. It specifies CASSLDDRGTYTGELFF.

This clone has only a few counts. The chain couples TRBV19 to TRBJ1-1; no reliable D call. This CDR3 spans 14 amino acids. In germline, CDR1 is LNHDA, CDR2 SQIVND (reference sequence). V dropped 4 bases and J dropped 2 bases, with 11 bases sitting between them. CDR3 amino acids: CASSTQLTNTEAFF. The CDR3 DNA sequence: TGTGCCAGTAGTACACAGCTTACCAACACTGAAGCTTTCTTT. Variable domain in full (rest from reference TRBV19 and TRBJ1-1): DGGITQSPKYLFRKEGQNVTLSCEQNLNHDAMYWYRQDPGQGLRLIYYSQIVNDFQKGDIAEGYSVSREKKESFPLTVTSAQKNPTAFYLCASSTQLTNTEAFFGQGTRLTVV.

There are a few counts of this clone. The rearrangement uses TRBV7-6 and TRBJ1-6, with 8 bases aligning to TRBD1. The V gene's germline CDR1 is SGHVS and CDR2 FNYEAQ. The CDR3 is made up of 14 amino acids. Unmatched junction bases numbered 4, after V lost 5 bases and J lost 7 bases. This chain's CDR3 is CASSGRDRNSPLHF. Written as DNA, the CDR3 is TGTGCCAGCAGCGGGCGGGACAGGAATTCACCCCTCCACTTT.

This clone turned up a few times. The CDR3 coding sequence is TGTGCCAGCTCACCCCACGGGAGGGAGTACGAGCAGTACTTC. It codes for CASSPHGREYEQYF. V usage is TRBV18 and J usage is TRBJ2-7; 8 nucleotides line up with TRBD2. The CDR3 runs to 14 residues. After removal of 3 bases from V and 4 bases from J, the junction contained 5 bases not matched to a gene. In germline, CDR1 is KGHSH, CDR2 LQKENI.

The chain joins TRBV15 to TRBJ2-1, with TRBD2 matching over 11 bases. This CDR3 has 16 amino acids. In germline, CDR1 is LNHNV, CDR2 YYDKDF (reference sequence). The V and J ends lost 1 base and 6 bases, in that order; junction bases with no gene match: 5. CDR3 DNA sequence: TGTGCCACCAGCAGAGTCACCGGGACTAGCGGCAATGAGCAGTTCTTC. It is translated as CATSRVTGTSGNEQFF. Based on the CDR3 plus reference TRBV15 and TRBJ2-1, the full variable domain is DAMVIQNPRYQVTQFGKPVTLSCSQTLNHNVMYWYQQKSSQAPKLLFHYYDKDFNNEADTPDNFQSRRPNTSFCFLDIRSPGLGDTAMYLCATSRVTGTSGNEQFFGPGTRLTVL.

This chain links TRBV6-5 with TRBJ2-5, with TRBD1 matching over 8 bases. The CDR3 has 15 amino acids. CDR1 and CDR2 (germline): MNHEY, SVGAGI. V trimming: 7 bases; J trimming: 5 bases; junction bases outside the gene matches: 12. CDR3: CASNDQRQGMETQYF. Written as DNA, the CDR3 is TGTGCCAGCAACGATCAGAGACAGGGGATGGAGACCCAGTACTTC.

J is TRBJ2-7 and V is TRBV19, with 7 bases that match TRBD1. The CDR3 length is 14 residues. The J segment lost 4 bases and the V segment lost 3 bases, leaving 6 bases of the junction unmatched. Germline V gives CDR1 LNHDA, CDR2 SQIVND (reference sequence). The CDR3 bases are TGTGCCAGTAGTATCGAGACAGGGTGGTACGAGCAGTACTTC. This encodes CASSIETGWYEQYF.

The gene calls are TRBV25-1 and TRBJ1-1, with TRBD1 as a possible D gene (5 bases). V was clipped by 4 bases and J by 6 bases, with 15 bases between them. This CDR3 region has 14 residues. The germline CDR1 and CDR2 sequences are MGHDK and SYGVNS. The CDR3 nucleotides read TGTGCCAGCAGTGGGGGTGTTGTAGGGGCTGAAGCTTTCTTT. It is translated as CASSGGVVGAEAFF.

The CDR3 coding sequence is TGTGCCAGCAGCGAAACTCGGTTCGATGAAAAACTGTTTTTT. As protein: CASSETRFDEKLFF. V gene TRBV25-1 combines with J gene TRBJ1-4, with no clear D. The CDR3 spans 14 residues. Germline CDR1 and CDR2: MGHDK and SYGVNS. The V gene lost 6 bases and the J gene lost 6 bases, with 14 bases spanning the gap. Complete variable domain (other parts from reference TRBV25-1 and TRBJ1-4): EADIYQTPRYLVIGTGKKITLECSQTMGHDKMYWYQQDPGMELHLIHYSYGVNSTEKGDLSSESTVSRIRTEHFPLTLESARPSHTSQYLCASSETRFDEKLFFGSGTQLSVL.

A single count supports this clone. This chain joins TRBV29-1 and TRBJ1-1; 7 bases match TRBD1. The CDR3 is made up of 13 amino acids. The germline V gene has CDR1 SQVTM and CDR2 ANQGSEA. The CDR3 DNA sequence: TGCAGTACCACAGGGGTCGCGGACACTGAAGCTTTCTTT. It is translated as CSTTGVADTEAFF.

The chain links TRBV6-5 to TRBJ2-1, with 7 bases matching TRBD2. The germline CDR1 and CDR2 sequences are MNHEY and SVGAGI. Unmatched junction bases numbered 8, after V lost 0 bases and J lost 6 bases. There are 16 residues in the CDR3. For the CDR3, the DNA is TGTGCCAGCAGTTACTCCGGAAGCGGGACCCCCAATGAGCAGTTCTTC. It codes for CASSYSGSGTPNEQFF.